This entry concerns a single T cell receptor beta chain. Its antigen is unknown. Per germline, CDR1 SGDLS and CDR2 YYNGEE. The CDR3 covers 15 residues. The data stem from a study of CXCR3-negative and CXCR3-positive naive CD8 T cells. Study conclusions and caveats: Comparably high diversity was seen in both naive subsets, and much lower diversity in memory CD8+ cells. TRB CDR3s were more hydrophobic in CXCR3-positive than in CXCR3-negative naive cells.

The libraries of TRB cDNA were prepared using 5' RACE with UMI labels. TCRdb re-called the 5' RACE reads and shows each CDR3 protein once, DNA omitted. This sample carries under 75,000 distinct CDR3 sequences, with under 0.8% going to the ten biggest clones. Specimen: naive CXCR3+ CD8+ T cells from blood. Subset: CD45RO-CCR7+CD27+CD95- naive CD8+ T cells expressing CXCR3 (TNR3+). The genes are TRBV9 and TRBJ2-1; TCRdb proposes TRBD1, but this gene call is untestable without DNA. The receptor was derived from a human donor in good health. Some clones in this sample may be carry-over from other donors' samples. The CDR3 loop is CASSVPGLENNEQFF.